This T cell receptor (beta chain) is drawn from a study of blood T cell repertoires in COVID-19. Whole-study context: Sites in the United States, Italy and Spain provided acute and convalescent COVID-19 samples. T cells, B-cell-depleted T cells, or PBMCs provided the cDNA or gDNA that served as material.

Here immunoSEQ multiplex PCR was the method, and the copy in TCRdb shows in-frame clones only, minus some. Among about 240,000 clones listed, roughly 80% were seen once. This CDR3 comprises 15 residues. CDR1 SGHRS and CDR2 YFSETQ come from the germline V gene. The V and J ends lost 0 bases and 4 bases, in that order; junction bases with no gene match: 6. The genes are TRBV5-1 and TRBJ2-7; 8 bases are a match to TRBD2. Sequencing was done on a sample of peripheral blood. This sequence originates from an elderly woman with acute or convalescent COVID-19. This chain's CDR3 is CASSLGSGGDYEQYF. The CDR3 DNA is TGCGCCAGCAGCTTGGGCAGCGGGGGTGATTACGAGCAGTACTTC.